This T cell receptor (beta chain) emerged from a study of response to subunit inactivated influenza vaccine. TCRdb reprocessed the RT-PCR reads via MiXCR and lists one record per CDR3 protein. The repertoire holds hundreds of thousands of distinct CDR3 sequences, with 14% as singletons. The germline V gene has CDR1 SGHRS and CDR2 YFSETQ. The CDR3 is 15 residues long. Unmatched junction bases numbered 10, after V lost 5 bases and J lost 3 bases. This clonotype was sampled from a man over 45 who received an inactivated influenza vaccine. The V call is TRBV5-1, the J call TRBJ2-7; TRBD1 matches 8 bases. The source was PBMCs from blood, collected around 14 days before vaccination. This CDR3 is CASRQDRGPYYEQYF. CDR3 nucleotide sequence: TGCGCCAGCAGACAAGACAGGGGACCTTACTACGAGCAGTACTTC. The variable domain in full, with the rest retrieved from reference TRBV5-1 and TRBJ2-7, is KAGVTQTPRYLIKTRGQQVTLSCSPISGHRSVSWYQQTPGQGLQFLFEYFSETQRNKGNFPGRFSGRQFSNSRSEMNVSTLELGDSALYLCASRQDRGPYYEQYFGPGTRLTVT.